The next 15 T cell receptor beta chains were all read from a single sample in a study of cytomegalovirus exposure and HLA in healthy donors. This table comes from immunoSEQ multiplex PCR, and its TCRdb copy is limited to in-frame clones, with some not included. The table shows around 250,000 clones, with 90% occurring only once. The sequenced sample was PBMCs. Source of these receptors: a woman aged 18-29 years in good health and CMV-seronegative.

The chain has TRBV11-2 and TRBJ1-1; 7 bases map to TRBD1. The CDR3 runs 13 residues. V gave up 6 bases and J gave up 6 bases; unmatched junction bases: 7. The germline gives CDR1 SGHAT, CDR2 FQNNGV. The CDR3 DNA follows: TGTGCCAGCAGGGGGACAGTGCGCGCTGAAGCTTTCTTT. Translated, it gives CASRGTVRAEAFF.

The CDR3 sequence: CASSTGNSGNTIYF. The CDR3 region has the DNA TGTGCCAGCTCGACCGGGAACTCTGGAAACACCATATATTTT. V is TRBV18 and J is TRBJ1-3; D not certain. Germline CDR1 reads KGHSH; CDR2 reads LQKENI. The CDR3 contains 14 residues. Trimming took off 6 bases at V and 0 bases at J, with 9 bases between the two ends.

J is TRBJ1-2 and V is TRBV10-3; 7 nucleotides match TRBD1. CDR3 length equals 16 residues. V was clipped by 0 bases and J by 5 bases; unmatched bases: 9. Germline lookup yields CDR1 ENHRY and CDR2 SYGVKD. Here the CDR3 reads CAISESIRRGQYGYTF. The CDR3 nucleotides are TGTGCCATCAGTGAGTCGATACGGAGGGGGCAATATGGCTACACCTTC.

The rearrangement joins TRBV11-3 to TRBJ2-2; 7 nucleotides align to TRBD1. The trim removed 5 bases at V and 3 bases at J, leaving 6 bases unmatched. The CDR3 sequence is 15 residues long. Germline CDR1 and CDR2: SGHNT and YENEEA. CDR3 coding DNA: TGTGCCAGCAGCCTGTCGGACAGGCACACCGGGGAGCTGTTTTTT. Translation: CASSLSDRHTGELFF.

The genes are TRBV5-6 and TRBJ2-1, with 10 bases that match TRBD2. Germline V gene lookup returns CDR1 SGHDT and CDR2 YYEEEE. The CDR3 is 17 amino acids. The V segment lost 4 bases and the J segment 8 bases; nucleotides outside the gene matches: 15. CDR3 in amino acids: CASSQPVAGGPGYEQFF. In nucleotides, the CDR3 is TGTGCCAGCAGCCAACCTGTAGCGGGGGGCCCAGGGTATGAGCAGTTCTTC.

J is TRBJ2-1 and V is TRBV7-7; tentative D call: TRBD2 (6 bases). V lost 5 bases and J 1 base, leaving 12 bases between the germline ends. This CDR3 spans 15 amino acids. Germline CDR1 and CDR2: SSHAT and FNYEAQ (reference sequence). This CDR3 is CASSPQRGSYNEQFF. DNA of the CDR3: TGTGCCAGCAGCCCACAACGGGGGTCCTACAATGAGCAGTTCTTC.

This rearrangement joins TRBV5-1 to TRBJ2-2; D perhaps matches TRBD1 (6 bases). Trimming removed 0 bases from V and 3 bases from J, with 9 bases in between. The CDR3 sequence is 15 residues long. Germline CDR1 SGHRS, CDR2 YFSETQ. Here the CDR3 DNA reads TGCGCCAGCAGCTTGGGGACAGTCTACACCGGGGAGCTGTTTTTT. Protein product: CASSLGTVYTGELFF.

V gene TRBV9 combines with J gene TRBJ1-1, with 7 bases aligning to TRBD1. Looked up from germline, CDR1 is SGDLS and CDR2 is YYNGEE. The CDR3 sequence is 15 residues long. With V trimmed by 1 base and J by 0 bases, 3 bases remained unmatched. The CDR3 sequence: CASSVRQGLNTEAFF. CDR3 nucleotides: TGTGCCAGCAGCGTAAGACAGGGATTGAACACTGAAGCTTTCTTT. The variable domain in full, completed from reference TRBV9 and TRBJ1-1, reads DSGVTQTPKHLITATGQRVTLRCSPRSGDLSVYWYQQSLDQGLQFLIQYYNGEERAKGNILERFSAQQFPDLHSELNLSSLELGDSALYFCASSVRQGLNTEAFFGQGTRLTVV.

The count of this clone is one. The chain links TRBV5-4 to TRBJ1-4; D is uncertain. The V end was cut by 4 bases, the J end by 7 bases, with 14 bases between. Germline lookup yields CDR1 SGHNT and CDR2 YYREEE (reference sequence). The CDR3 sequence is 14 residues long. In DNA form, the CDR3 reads TGTGCCAGCAGCCTCCGGACCGAGGGTGAAAAACTGTTTTTT. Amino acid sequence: CASSLRTEGEKLFF.

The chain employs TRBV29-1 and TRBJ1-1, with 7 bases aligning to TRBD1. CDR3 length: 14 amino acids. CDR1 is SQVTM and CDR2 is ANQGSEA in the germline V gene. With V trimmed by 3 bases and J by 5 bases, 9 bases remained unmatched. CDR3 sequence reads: CSVDSDRERTEAFF. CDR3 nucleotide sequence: TGCAGCGTTGACTCCGACAGGGAGAGGACTGAAGCTTTCTTT. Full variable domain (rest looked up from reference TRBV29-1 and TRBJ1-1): SAVISQKPSRDICQRGTSLTIQCQVDSQVTMMFWYRQQPGQSLTLIATANQGSEATYESGFVIDKFPISRPNLTFSTLTVSNMSPEDSSIYLCSVDSDRERTEAFFGQGTRLTVV.

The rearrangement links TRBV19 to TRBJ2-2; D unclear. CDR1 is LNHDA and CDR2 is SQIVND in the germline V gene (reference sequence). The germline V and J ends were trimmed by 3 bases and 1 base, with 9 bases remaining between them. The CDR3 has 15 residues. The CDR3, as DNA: TGTGCCAGTAGTATCGGTTGGTTGAACACCGGGGAGCTGTTTTTT. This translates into CASSIGWLNTGELFF.

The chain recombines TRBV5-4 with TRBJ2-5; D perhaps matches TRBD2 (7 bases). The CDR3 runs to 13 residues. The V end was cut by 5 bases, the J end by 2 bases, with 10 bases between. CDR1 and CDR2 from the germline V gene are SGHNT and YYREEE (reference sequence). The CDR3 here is CASRRGAQETQYF. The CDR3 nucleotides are TGTGCCAGCAGACGGGGGGCACAAGAGACCCAGTACTTC. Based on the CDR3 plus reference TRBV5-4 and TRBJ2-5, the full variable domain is ETGVTQSPTHLIKTRGQQVTLRCSSQSGHNTVSWYQQALGQGPQFIFQYYREEENGRGNFPPRFSGLQFPNYSSELNVNALELDDSALYLCASRRGAQETQYFGPGTRLLVL.

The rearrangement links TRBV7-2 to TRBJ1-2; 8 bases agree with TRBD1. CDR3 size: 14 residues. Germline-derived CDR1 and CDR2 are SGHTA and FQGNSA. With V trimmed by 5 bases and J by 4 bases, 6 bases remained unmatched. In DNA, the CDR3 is TGTGCCAGCAGCACTGGACAGGGAGTCTATGGCTACACCTTC. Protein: CASSTGQGVYGYTF. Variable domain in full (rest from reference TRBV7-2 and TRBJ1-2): GAGVSQSPSNKVTEKGKDVELRCDPISGHTALYWYRQSLGQGLEFLIYFQGNSAPDKSGLPSDRFSAERTGGSVSTLTIQRTQQEDSAVYLCASSTGQGVYGYTFGSGTRLTVV.

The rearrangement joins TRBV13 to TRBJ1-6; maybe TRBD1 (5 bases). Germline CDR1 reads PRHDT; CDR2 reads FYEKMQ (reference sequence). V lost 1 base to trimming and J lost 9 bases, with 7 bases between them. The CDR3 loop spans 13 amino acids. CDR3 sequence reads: CASSLDGASPLHF. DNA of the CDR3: TGTGCCAGCAGCTTAGATGGGGCTTCACCCCTCCACTTT.

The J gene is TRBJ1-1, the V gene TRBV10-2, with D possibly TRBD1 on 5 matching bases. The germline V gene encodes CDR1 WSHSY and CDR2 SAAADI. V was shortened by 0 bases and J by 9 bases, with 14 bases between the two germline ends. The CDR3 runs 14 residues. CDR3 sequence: CASSESPQVIKAFF. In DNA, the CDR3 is TGCGCCAGCAGTGAGTCTCCACAGGTCATAAAAGCTTTCTTT.